Listed below are T cell receptor beta chains from one sample, sequenced in a study of T cells in Graves' hyperthyroidism and ophthalmopathy. One entry per CDR3 protein results from TCRdb running MiXCR on the multiplex PCR reads. The sample includes some 800,000 distinct CDR3 sequences, about two fifths of them seen just once. Sequences were obtained from blood. The receptors were sampled from a young man with Graves' hyperthyroidism. The CDR3 runs from the conserved cysteine through the conserved F or W. Each record gives: D gene, J gene, V gene, clone size, CDR3 length, CDR3 protein, CDR3 DNA. A D gene is named only where the DNA matches it firmly. The size entry is marked missing in some rows and otherwise reads once, few, many or a size class.

TRBD1 TRBJ1-1 TRBV4-3 - 15 CASSQDGTGNTEAFF TGCGCCAGCAGCCAAGACGGGACAGGGAACACTGAAGCTTTCTTT
- TRBJ1-4 TRBV7-9 - 15 CASSFPTARIEKLFF TGTGCCAGCAGCTTCCCGACAGCTAGAATTGAAAAACTGTTTTTT
- TRBJ1-1 TRBV7-9 - 12 CASSKEASEAFF TGTGCCAGCAGCAAAGAGGCTTCTGAAGCTTTCTTT
TRBD1 TRBJ2-7 TRBV7-9 - 14 CASSPDRDLYEQYF TGTGCCAGCAGCCCAGACAGGGACCTTTACGAGCAGTACTTC
- TRBJ1-1 TRBV20-1 many 14 CSASRGALNTEAFF TGCAGTGCAAGTAGGGGTGCCCTCAACACTGAAGCTTTCTTT
- TRBJ1-5 TRBV7-8 many 14 CASSSLTGREPQHF TGTGCCAGCAGCTCCCTAACAGGCCGGGAGCCCCAGCATTTT
TRBD1 TRBJ2-2 TRBV5-1 - 16 CASSFEQGANTGELFF TGCGCCAGCAGCTTTGAACAGGGGGCGAACACCGGGGAGCTGTTTTTT
- TRBJ1-6 TRBV7-8 - 13 CASSLAGVSPLHF TGTGCCAGCAGCTTGGCCGGGGTTTCACCCCTCCACTTT
TRBD1 TRBJ1-1 TRBV7-2 once 18 CASRTTGTGGFGNTEAFF TGTGCCAGCAGGACTACCGGGACAGGGGGCTTTGGGAACACTGAAGCTTTCTTT
TRBD1 TRBJ1-2 TRBV12-3/TRBV12-4 once 17 CASSSFDRGHSNYGYTF TGTGCCAGCAGTTCTTTCGACAGGGGGCACAGTAACTATGGCTACACCTTC
TRBD1 TRBJ1-2 TRBV7-9 many 15 CASSWDSPPGYGYTF TGTGCCAGCAGCTGGGACAGCCCCCCTGGCTATGGCTACACCTTC
- TRBJ2-7 TRBV2 few 14 CATAWRQASYEQYF TGTGCCACGGCATGGAGACAGGCCTCCTACGAGCAGTACTTC
- TRBJ1-5 TRBV19 few 13 CASTDFSNQPQHF TGTGCCAGTACGGACTTTAGCAATCAGCCCCAGCATTTT
TRBD1 TRBJ2-2 TRBV4-2 - 16 CASSSSGGRNTGELFF TGTGCCAGCAGTTCCTCAGGGGGAAGGAACACCGGGGAGCTGTTTTTT
- TRBJ2-2 TRBV7-2 - 15 CASSVREGNTGELFF TGTGCCAGTAGTGTCAGAGAGGGCAACACCGGGGAGCTGTTTTTT
TRBD2 TRBJ2-5 TRBV28 once 15 CASSIAGVGQETQYF TGTGCCAGCAGTATAGCGGGAGTGGGACAAGAGACCCAGTACTTC
TRBD2 TRBJ2-7 TRBV7-3 few 17 CASSLKGLAAPSYEQYF TGTGCCAGCAGCTTAAAGGGACTAGCGGCTCCCTCCTACGAGCAGTACTTC
- TRBJ2-5 TRBV20-1 many 12 CSARGVQETQYF TGCAGTGCTAGAGGAGTACAAGAGACCCAGTACTTC
TRBD2 TRBJ2-5 TRBV10-3 - 17 CASTPGLAAPYQETQYF TGTGCCAGCACTCCGGGACTAGCGGCCCCGTACCAAGAGACCCAGTACTTC
- TRBJ1-1 TRBV2 many 13 CASSVWPNREAFF TGTGCCAGCAGTGTCTGGCCGAATCGAGAGGCTTTCTTT
- TRBJ1-5 TRBV19 - 14 CASTEGVGNQPQHF TGTGCCAGTACCGAGGGGGTCGGCAATCAGCCCCAGCATTTT
- TRBJ1-6 TRBV7-2 few 14 CASSERGLDSPLHF TGTGCCAGCAGTGAACGGGGGCTGGATTCACCCCTCCACTTT
- TRBJ1-1 TRBV25-1 - 14 CASSEGGGYTEAFF TGTGCCAGCAGTGAGGGGGGGGGATACACTGAAGCTTTCTTT
TRBD1 TRBJ2-7 TRBV6-2/TRBV6-3 once 12 CASEGQGNEQYF TGTGCCAGCGAGGGACAGGGCAACGAGCAGTACTTC
- TRBJ2-7 TRBV10-3 many 15 CAISVGSGLTYEQYF TGTGCCATCAGTGTAGGATCAGGGTTGACCTACGAGCAGTACTTC
- TRBJ1-2 TRBV14 - 13 CASSSQGIDGYTF TGTGCCAGCAGCTCACAGGGTATAGATGGCTACACCTTC
- TRBJ2-7 TRBV5-6 - 15 CASSSTEGVTYEQYF TGTGCCAGCAGCTCGACCGAGGGGGTGACCTACGAGCAGTACTTC
TRBD2 TRBJ2-5 TRBV20-1 - 18 CSARSSGTSTKEVETQYF TGCAGTGCTAGATCTTCCGGGACTAGCACAAAGGAGGTAGAGACCCAGTACTTC
TRBD2 TRBJ2-5 TRBV5-5 - 15 CASSGTSGSPGTQYF TGTGCCAGCAGCGGGACTAGCGGTTCTCCCGGGACCCAGTACTTC
TRBD2 TRBJ2-7 TRBV7-2 - 15 CASSFSGEKRYEQYF TGTGCCAGCAGCTTTAGCGGGGAGAAGAGGTACGAGCAGTACTTC
- TRBJ1-4 TRBV5-1 - 14 CASSFRGYEEKLFF TGCGCCAGCAGCTTCAGGGGTTATGAGGAAAAACTGTTTTTT
- TRBJ1-5 TRBV20-1 many 12 CSASQGEQPQHF TGCAGTGCTAGTCAGGGAGAGCAGCCCCAGCATTTT
TRBD1 TRBJ1-1 TRBV20-1 few 15 CSAPGTGGMNTEAFF TGCAGTGCACCCGGGACAGGGGGAATGAACACTGAAGCTTTCTTT
- TRBJ1-1 TRBV12-3/TRBV12-4 - 13 CASSLSFGGEAFF TGTGCCAGCAGTTTAAGTTTTGGGGGTGAAGCTTTCTTT
- TRBJ1-6 TRBV5-6 many 15 CASSPGFRINSPLHF TGTGCCAGCAGCCCCGGATTTCGGATTAATTCACCCCTCCACTTT
- TRBJ2-2 TRBV6-1 - 12 CASSEVGGELFF TGTGCCAGCAGTGAAGTCGGGGGGGAGCTGTTTTTT
- TRBJ1-4 TRBV7-2 - 13 CASSLVGREKLFF TGTGCCAGCAGCTTAGTGGGCAGGGAAAAACTGTTTTTT
- TRBJ2-6 TRBV7-2 - 17 CASSLGGQLSGANVLTF TGTGCCAGCAGCTTGGGGGGACAGCTCTCTGGGGCCAACGTCCTGACTTTC
TRBD1 TRBJ1-6 TRBV11-2 - 16 CASSLFRDRPNSPLHF TGTGCCAGCAGCTTATTCCGGGACAGGCCTAACTCACCCCTCCACTTT